Detailed here is one TCR beta chain. The target of this receptor is not known. No qualities accompany the bases; no much larger clone lies one base away. TCRbeta CDR3 regions were amplified from genomic DNA using the immunoSEQ Assay, a bias-controlled multiplex PCR. Per the source publication's procedure: Within the assay, amplification of reference gene primers was used to estimate how many nucleated cells each sample contained. To quantify the absolute abundance of each unique TCRbeta CDR3 rearrangement, sequence reads were collapsed and filtered. For each sample, productive Simpson clonality was calculated as the square root of Simpson's diversity index across productive rearrangements. TCRdb retrieved this table from immuneACCESS and kept in-frame rearrangements only. Not all clones are present; in checked studies, unresolved V genes account for under half, and no reason is known for the remainder. V and J calls plus clone size are reproduced from that table; the DNA served to infer D and trimming. The sample table contains some 130,000 clones; only one count was recorded for around nine tenths of them. The top ten hold 4% to 5% of the sample.

The CDR3 numbers 15 residues from cysteine through phenylalanine. Only the CDR3 portion is preserved as DNA: 45 bases, with reading frame beginning at the first base. A distance of 14 bases separates the germline ends of V and J, which lose 3 bases and 6 bases respectively. From a lookup of the germline V gene, CDR1 and CDR2 are KGHDR and SFDVKD. At one collaborating source in Seattle, patients were enrolled during active infection and were followed longitudinally through the course of disease. Each collaborating institution followed its own protocols to collect whole blood in K2EDTA tubes. Collaborator samples were shipped for TCRbeta analysis as frozen whole blood, isolated PBMCs, or DNA extracted from either sample type. This specimen comes from a study of blood T cell repertoires in COVID-19 (dated by TCRdb to about 2020). For the study in its entirety: Collaborator samples came from the United States, Italy and Spain and covered acute and convalescent phases of COVID-19. Samples were obtained from the ongoing ImmuneRACE study (first 160 participants) and from about 1,300 subjects provided by 6 global collaborators. A freely available public database, intended as a resource for researchers studying the immune response to SARS-CoV-2, is where the repertoires were released. Where HLA class I and class II types were available, the types were taken from metadata supplied by the sample provider, not from assay-based typing. The sample metadata nearly always contained a de-identified subject ID, COVID-19 status, age in years and sex. Subjects who had been exposed to COVID-19, were actively infected with it, or had recovered from it provided the deeply sampled blood TCRbeta repertoires that made up the dataset. The prospective study material was composed of cDNA or gDNA derived from T cells, B-cell-depleted T cells, or PBMCs. Findings and caveats that apply to the study as a whole: Clinical and demographic metadata were provided uncurated, with the amount varying by source and participant.

Sequencing was performed on peripheral blood. The chain is made from TRBV24-1 and TRBJ2-1, with the D gene uncertain. This clonotype was sampled from a man in his 60s with COVID-19, enrolled during active disease. For the CDR3, the sequence is CATSDVTGFSNEQFF. The nucleotide sequence is TGTGCCACCAGTGATGTGACTGGGTTTTCCAATGAGCAGTTCTTC.